This T cell receptor (beta chain) stems from a study of blood T cell repertoires in COVID-19. Study context: Samples taken during acute and convalescent COVID-19 were collected in the United States, Italy and Spain. The cDNA or gDNA used as material had been derived from T cells, B-cell-depleted T cells, or PBMCs.

CDR1 and CDR2 (germline): SGHDN, FVKESK. The CDR3 totals 15 residues. V was cut by 0 bases and J by 4 bases, with 12 bases left in between. Original processing methods: Reference gene primer amplification gave nucleated cell count estimates. TCRdb's table, derived via immunoSEQ multiplex PCR, lists solely in-frame clones and lacks some. V and J calls and clone size are given by that table; D and trimming were obtained from the DNA. The profile shows fewer than 300,000 clones, roughly 85% of them singletons. The sequence was obtained from a woman in her 70s with active or convalescent COVID-19. The sequencing input was peripheral blood. The rearrangement links TRBV14 to TRBJ1-2, with D hard to call. CDR3 protein: CASSQEGGRSYGYTF. In DNA, the CDR3 is TGTGCCAGCAGCCAAGAAGGAGGCAGGAGCTATGGCTACACCTTC. The full variable domain, its missing parts supplied by reference TRBV14 and TRBJ1-2, is EAGVTQFPSHSVIEKGQTVTLRCDPISGHDNLYWYRRVMGKEIKFLLHFVKESKQDESGMPNNRFLAERTGGTYSTLKVQPAELEDSGVYFCASSQEGGRSYGYTFGSGTRLTVV.